Shown below are 14 T cell receptor beta chains from a single sample sequenced in a study of blood T cells in healthy people across ages. Together with a sample-barcoded 5' primer, a J-beta primer mix was included in a second PCR lasting about 6 to 12 cycles. TCRdb passed the 5' RACE reads through MiXCR, listing each CDR3 protein once. In the table there are around 820,000 distinct CDR3 sequences, roughly 25% of which are singletons. This sample was also put to use in a study of T cells of mothers and their children.

The source material was blood. The receptors derive from a boy aged 5-17 years in good health.

This clonotype was detected a few times. CDR3 amino acids: CAWMEWGNLKNIQYF. The CDR3 DNA follows: TGTGCCTGGATGGAATGGGGAAATCTTAAAAACATTCAGTACTTC. The chain joins TRBV30 to TRBJ2-4; D unresolved. The length of the CDR3 is 15 residues. V was trimmed by 4 bases and J by 4 bases, leaving 17 bases between them. CDR1 is GTSNPN, CDR2 SVGIG, per germline (reference sequence).

The chain combines TRBV29-1 with TRBJ2-3; 9 nucleotides align to TRBD2. Germline V gene sequence: CDR1 SQVTM, CDR2 ANQGSEA. The CDR3 totals 14 residues. After removal of 2 bases from V and 6 bases from J, the junction contained 6 bases not matched to a gene. The CDR3 region is CSVEFGGRGDTQYF. DNA for the CDR3: TGCAGCGTTGAATTTGGCGGGAGGGGCGATACGCAGTATTTT.

This chain joins TRBV10-3 and TRBJ2-7, with 12 bases matching TRBD2. The CDR3 is made up of 15 amino acids. Per germline, CDR1 ENHRY and CDR2 SYGVKD. The V segment lost 4 bases and the J segment 7 bases; nucleotides outside the gene matches: 8. The CDR3 DNA reads as TGTGCCATCAGTGGAGCAAGACTAGCGGGGGAAGAGCAGTACTTC. Its translation is CAISGARLAGEEQYF.

This clonotype was counted only a few times. The V call is TRBV30, the J call TRBJ2-1, with a possible D match to TRBD2 (6 bases). V shed 6 bases and J shed 8 bases, with 17 bases lying between them. This CDR3 has 13 residues. Germline V CDR1 and CDR2: GTSNPN, SVGIG (reference sequence). The DNA of the CDR3 is TGTGCCTGTTCGGGACTCGGCCTCTATGAGCAGTTCTTC. Translation: CACSGLGLYEQFF.

A note on this clonotype: A read error may account for a junction end that differs from germline. This sequence joins TRBV7-8 and TRBJ2-5; D is unresolved. Germline V gene sequence: CDR1 SGHVS, CDR2 FQNEAQ. The CDR3 runs to 15 residues. Here the CDR3 DNA reads TGTGCCAGCAGCTTAGCTGAAATGTTCCAAGCGACCCAGTACTTC. Translation gives CASSLAEMFQATQYF.

The chain is built from TRBV27 and TRBJ2-7; D unclear. Germline loops: CDR1 MNHEY, CDR2 SMNVEV (reference sequence). The CDR3 runs to 16 residues. V lost 0 bases and J 0 bases, leaving 12 bases between the germline ends. The CDR3 DNA sequence: TGTGCCAGCAGTTTATCGATGGGGTCGATCTCCTACGAGCAGTACTTC. Protein sequence: CASSLSMGSISYEQYF.

The rearrangement links TRBV29-1 to TRBJ2-5; 12 bases are a match to TRBD1. This CDR3 comprises 14 residues. Germline CDR1 and CDR2: SQVTM and ANQGSEA. After removal of 6 bases from V and 3 bases from J, the junction contained 5 bases not matched to a gene. In nucleotides, the CDR3 is TGCAGCGTGAGGGACAGGGGGCGGGAAGAGACCCAGTACTTC. Translation: CSVRDRGREETQYF.

Only a few counts were recorded for this clonotype. This chain uses TRBV12-3 or TRBV12-4 with TRBJ1-5, with no clear D. V was shortened by 6 bases and J by 5 bases, with 14 bases between the two germline ends. The CDR3 has 14 residues. CDR3 residues: CASSPRSEDQPQHF. For the CDR3, the DNA is TGTGCCAGCAGCCCAAGGTCAGAGGATCAGCCCCAGCATTTT.

This clonotype was seen more than once but under ten times. J is TRBJ2-5 and V is TRBV5-1; D possibly matches TRBD1 or TRBD2 (5 bases each). Deletions cut 3 bases from V and 4 bases from J, with 10 bases between. CDR3 length: 13 residues. CDR1 and CDR2 from the germline V gene are SGHRS and YFSETQ. The CDR3 nucleotides are TGCGCCAGCAGCTGGGACCTTATAGAGACCCAGTACTTC. As protein: CASSWDLIETQYF.

A word on this clonotype: Since the CDR3 does not end with the conserved phenylalanine or tryptophan, this likely comes from a read error. V is TRBV28 and J is TRBJ2-7; tentative D call: TRBD1 (6 bases). Germline V gives CDR1 MDHEN, CDR2 SYDVKM. V was clipped by 5 bases and J by 0 bases, with 14 bases between them. This CDR3 comprises 15 residues. CDR3 nucleotide sequence: TGTGCCAGCAGTGAGGGGGTGGACAGCTCCTACGAGCAGTACTCC. Translating gives CASSEGVDSSYEQYS.

This clonotype was counted a few times. The CDR3 protein is CASSQETGDTEAFF. The CDR3 DNA reads as TGTGCCAGCAGCCAAGAGACAGGGGACACTGAAGCTTTCTTT. This chain joins TRBV14 and TRBJ1-1, with TRBD1 identical over 8 bases. CDR1 is SGHDN and CDR2 is FVKESK in the germline V gene. The CDR3 runs 14 residues. V lost 0 bases and J lost 3; bases outside the gene matches: 0.

This clonotype has a handful of counts. This chain's CDR3 is CASSPPGLGIDEQFF. The CDR3, as DNA: TGTGCCAGCAGCCCCCCGGGACTAGGTATCGATGAGCAGTTCTTC. The chain couples TRBV4-2 to TRBJ2-5, with 8 bases that match TRBD2. The end of the DNA aligns better with TRBJ2-1, so the J call may be wrong. The CDR3 is made up of 15 amino acids. Germline values: CDR1 LGHNA, CDR2 YNFKEQ.

The count of this clonotype is one. V usage is TRBV7-2 and J usage is TRBJ1-1, with a tentative D call TRBD1 (6 bases). The germline gives CDR1 SGHTA, CDR2 FQGNSA. The CDR3 runs 16 residues. Trimming pared 3 bases from V and 5 bases from J, leaving 19 bases between. The CDR3 here is CASSFPLGRGMTEAFF. Here the CDR3 DNA reads TGTGCCAGCAGCTTCCCCCTCGGGAGGGGGATGACTGAAGCTTTCTTT.

Comment on this clonotype: One end of the junction is discordant with germline, which a read error may explain. The chain has TRBV5-5 and TRBJ1-2, with D maybe TRBD1 (6 bases). This CDR3 is 13 amino acids long. Germline CDR1 reads SGHKS; CDR2 reads YYEKEE (reference sequence). CDR3 residues: CASSLQGTSGYTF. The CDR3 nucleotides read TGTGCCAGCAGCTTGCAGGGGACCTCTGGCTACACCTTT.